A selection of T cell receptor beta chains follows, all from one sample in a study of blood T cells in healthy people across ages. TCRdb analysed the 5' RACE reads with MiXCR anew, one entry per CDR3 protein. Here the sample spans 1.5 million to 2 million distinct CDR3 sequences, less than 50% being singletons. Sequenced input: blood. These receptors all come from a woman in her forties in good health. Each CDR3 is given with its conserved first and last residue. A D gene is named only where the DNA matches it firmly. A clone size is listed for some rows: how often the clone was seen (once, few, many), or a class if it is expanded.

d_gene	v_gene	j_gene	abundance	len	CDR3nt	CDR3aa
TRBD1	TRBV12-3/TRBV12-4	TRBJ1-1	few	13	TGTGCCAGCAGGACAACAGGGGCTGGTGAAGCTTTCTTT	CASRTTGAGEAFF
.	TRBV5-1	TRBJ2-4	few	16	TGCGCCAGCAGCGCAAGGACGGGGATGGGCAAAAACATTCAGTACTTC	CASSARTGMGKNIQYF
.	TRBV29-1	TRBJ2-3	few	13	TGCAGCGTTGCAACGCTCAGGACAGATACGCAGTATTTT	CSVATLRTDTQYF
TRBD1	TRBV6-5	TRBJ2-4	.	15	TGTGCCAGCAGTTACCTCGGGACAGGGAACGGGGAGCAGTACTTC	CASSYLGTGNGEQYF
.	TRBV6-6	TRBJ2-1	.	11	TGTGCCATCCAGGGGTACAATGAGCAGTTCTTC	CAIQGYNEQFF
TRBD2	TRBV7-2	TRBJ2-5	.	17	TGTGCCAGCAGCCTTAGCTGGACTAGCGGGGGACAAGGGGCCCAGTACTTC	CASSLSWTSGGQGAQYF
.	TRBV29-1	TRBJ2-3	few	12	TGCAGCGTTGACGACGGCACAGATACGCAGTATTTT	CSVDDGTDTQYF
TRBD1	TRBV6-5	TRBJ1-4	.	16	TGTGCCAGCAGAGGACAGGGGGCCGGAACTAATGAAAAACTGTTTTTT	CASRGQGAGTNEKLFF
.	TRBV14	TRBJ2-2	.	16	TGTGCCAGCAGCCAAGACAGGGCTAGCTTCACCGGGGAGCTGTTTTTT	CASSQDRASFTGELFF
TRBD1	TRBV20-1	TRBJ2-3	.	14	TGCAGTGCTAGTCGCTACAGGGGACCAGATACGCAGTATTTT	CSASRYRGPDTQYF
TRBD1	TRBV7-8	TRBJ2-7	few	15	TGTGCCAGCAGCCGCGGGACAGGGGAAAACTACGAGCAGTACTTC	CASSRGTGENYEQYF
TRBD1	TRBV28	TRBJ1-5	.	14	TGTGCCAGCAGGGGACAGGGAGCGGGACAGCCCCAGCATTTT	CASRGQGAGQPQHF
TRBD2	TRBV5-1	TRBJ2-1	few	14	TGCGCCAGCAGCTTTTCTAGCGGCTACAATGAGCAGTTCTTC	CASSFSSGYNEQFF
TRBD2	TRBV7-9	TRBJ2-7	.	12	TGTGCCAGCAGCCGCGGGGGGACCGAGCAGTACTTC	CASSRGGTEQYF
.	TRBV7-9	TRBJ2-5	.	15	TGTGCCAGCAGACTCTCCCAGGGGCTACAAGAGACCCAGTACTTC	CASRLSQGLQETQYF
.	TRBV24-1	TRBJ1-2	.	11	TGTGCCACCAGTGATGAGTATGGCTACACCTTC	CATSDEYGYTF
TRBD1	TRBV20-1	TRBJ2-7	.	14	TGCAGTGCTAGTACCGGGACAGGGGCCTACGAGCAGTACTTC	CSASTGTGAYEQYF
TRBD1	TRBV9	TRBJ2-7	few	14	TGTGCCAGCAGCGAGGGGGACAGTATCTACGAGCAGTACTTC	CASSEGDSIYEQYF
TRBD1	TRBV20-1	TRBJ2-7	few	13	TGCAGTGCTAGGGATCCAGGGGGCAACGAGCAGTACTTC	CSARDPGGNEQYF
.	TRBV2	TRBJ1-4	.	15	TGTGCCAGCAGGAAGGACCTAGGGCCATACGGGAAACTGTTTTTT	CASRKDLGPYGKLFF
.	TRBV5-1	TRBJ2-1	.	13	TGCGCCAGCAGCTTGGTACCGGACGCCGGGCAGTTCTTC	CASSLVPDAGQFF
TRBD1	TRBV29-1	TRBJ2-3	once	21	TGCAGCGTTGTACACGGCATTAGGGGACCGACAGGGCCATTGAGCACAGATACGCAGTATTTT	CSVVHGIRGPTGPLSTDTQYF
TRBD1	TRBV27	TRBJ2-1	few	16	TGTGCCAGCAGTTTATCGCCGGGACAGGGGTCCAATGAGCAGTTCTTC	CASSLSPGQGSNEQFF
.	TRBV20-1	TRBJ2-1	.	15	TGCAGTGCTAGAGAAACAGGCCGGCTCTACAATGAGCAGTTCTTC	CSARETGRLYNEQFF
.	TRBV6-5	TRBJ1-2	.	12	TGTGCCAGCAGTTACGGGGATAGTGACTACACCTTC	CASSYGDSDYTF
.	TRBV20-1	TRBJ1-6	.	15	TGCAGTGCTCCGGCCAAATCCAATCCCGATTCACCCCTCCACTTT	CSAPAKSNPDSPLHF